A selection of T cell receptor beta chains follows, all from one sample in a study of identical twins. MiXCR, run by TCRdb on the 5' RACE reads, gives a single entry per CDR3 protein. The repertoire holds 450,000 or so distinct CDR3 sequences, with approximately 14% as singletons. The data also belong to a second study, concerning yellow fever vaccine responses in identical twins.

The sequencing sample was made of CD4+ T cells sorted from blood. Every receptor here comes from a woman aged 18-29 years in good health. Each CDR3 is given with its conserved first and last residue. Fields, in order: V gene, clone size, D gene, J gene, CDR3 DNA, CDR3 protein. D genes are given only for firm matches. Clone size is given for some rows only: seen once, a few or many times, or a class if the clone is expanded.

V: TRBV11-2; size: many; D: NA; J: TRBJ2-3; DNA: TGTGCCAGCAGCTTAGGTACAGCCACAGATACGCAGTATTTT; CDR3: CASSLGTATDTQYF
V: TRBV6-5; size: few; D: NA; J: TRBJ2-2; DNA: TGTGCCAGCAGTTACTCGAGTCTGGGAAGCACCGGGGAGCTGTTTTTT; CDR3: CASSYSSLGSTGELFF
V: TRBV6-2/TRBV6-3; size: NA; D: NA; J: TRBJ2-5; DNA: TGTGCCAGCAGTGACCGAGAGACCCAGTACTTC; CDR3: CASSDRETQYF
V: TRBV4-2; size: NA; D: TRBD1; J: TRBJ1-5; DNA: TGTGCCAGCAGCCAAGAGACAGGGGGCAATCAGCCCCAGCATTTT; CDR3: CASSQETGGNQPQHF
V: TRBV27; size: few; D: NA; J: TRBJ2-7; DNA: TGTGCCAGCAGTCCAAGAAATTTATTGGTAAGATCCTACGAGCAGTACTTC; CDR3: CASSPRNLLVRSYEQYF
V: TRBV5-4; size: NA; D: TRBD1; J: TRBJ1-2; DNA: TGTGCCAGCCGAAGGGGGCCCGACTATGGCTACACCTTC; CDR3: CASRRGPDYGYTF
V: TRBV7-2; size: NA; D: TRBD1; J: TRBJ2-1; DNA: TGTGCCAGCAACTATAGAAGGACAGGGGGGTACAATGAGCAGTTCTTC; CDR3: CASNYRRTGGYNEQFF
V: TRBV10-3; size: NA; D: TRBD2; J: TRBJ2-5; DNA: TGTGCCACCCGGCCGGGGGGACCTCAAGAGACCCAGTACTTC; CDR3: CATRPGGPQETQYF
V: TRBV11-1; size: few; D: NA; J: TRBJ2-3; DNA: TGTGCCAGCAGCTTAGCGCTCGAGGGGATGAAGAGGGATACGCAGTATTTT; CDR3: CASSLALEGMKRDTQYF
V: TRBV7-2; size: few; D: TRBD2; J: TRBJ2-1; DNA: TGTGCCAGCAGCCGGGGACTAGCGGGTGAGCAGTTCTTC; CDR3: CASSRGLAGEQFF
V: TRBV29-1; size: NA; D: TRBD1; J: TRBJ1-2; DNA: TGCAGCGTTGAAGAGACAGGGGTCTATGGCTACACCTTC; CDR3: CSVEETGVYGYTF
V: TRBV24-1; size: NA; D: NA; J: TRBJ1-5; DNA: TGTGCCACCAGTGGAGGACTCCCCAATCAGCCCCAGCATTTT; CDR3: CATSGGLPNQPQHF
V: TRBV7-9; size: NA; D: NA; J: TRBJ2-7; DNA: TGTGCCAGCAGCTTTTGGGAGGGGGACGGTTACGAGCAGTACTTC; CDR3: CASSFWEGDGYEQYF
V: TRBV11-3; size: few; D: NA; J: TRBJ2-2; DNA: TGTGCCAGCAGCCTAGACGGAATGACCGGGGAGCTGTTTTTT; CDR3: CASSLDGMTGELFF
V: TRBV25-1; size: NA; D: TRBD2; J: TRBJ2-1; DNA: TGTGCCAGCAGTGAAGCGGGAGCTCCCAATGAGCAGTTCTTC; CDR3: CASSEAGAPNEQFF
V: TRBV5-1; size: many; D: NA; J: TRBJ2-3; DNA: TGCGCCAGCAGCTGGGAGGGCACAGATACGCAGTATTTT; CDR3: CASSWEGTDTQYF
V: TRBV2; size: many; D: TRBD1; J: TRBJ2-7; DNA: TGTGCCCGACAGGGAAGGTCAACCTACGAGCAGTACTTC; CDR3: CARQGRSTYEQYF
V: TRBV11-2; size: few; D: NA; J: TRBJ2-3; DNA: TGTGCCAGCAGCCCCCCCGGCAGTAGCACAGATACGCAGTATTTT; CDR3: CASSPPGSSTDTQYF
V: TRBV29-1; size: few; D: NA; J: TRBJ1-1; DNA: TGCAGCGTTAACTGGGGGAACACTGAAGCTTTCTTT; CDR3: CSVNWGNTEAFF
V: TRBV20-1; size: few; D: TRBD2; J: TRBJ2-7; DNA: TGCAGTGCCCATAGCGGGAGTTTGTCCTACGAGCAGTACTTC; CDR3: CSAHSGSLSYEQYF
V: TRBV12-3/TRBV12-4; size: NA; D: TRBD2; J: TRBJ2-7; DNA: TGTGCCAGCAGTTTAGCGGGGAGGGTAGGCGAGCAGTACTTC; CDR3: CASSLAGRVGEQYF
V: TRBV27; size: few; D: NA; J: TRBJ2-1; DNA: TGTGCCAGCAAAAGGGATTACAATGAGCAGTTCTTC; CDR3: CASKRDYNEQFF
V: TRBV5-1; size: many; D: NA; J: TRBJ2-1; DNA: TGCGCCAGCAGCTTGAGTTTCGGTCTCTACAATGAGCAGTTCTTC; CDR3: CASSLSFGLYNEQFF
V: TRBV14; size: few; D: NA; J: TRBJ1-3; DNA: TGTGCCAGCAGCCTACAGTCTGGAAACACCATATATTTT; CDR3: CASSLQSGNTIYF
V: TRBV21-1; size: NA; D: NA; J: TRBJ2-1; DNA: TGTGCCAGCAGCAAGGGACTAGCGGGGGGTTATGAGCAGTTCTTC; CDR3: CASSKGLAGGYEQFF
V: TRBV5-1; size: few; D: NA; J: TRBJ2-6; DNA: TGCGCCACCACCCGTGGCAGGGGGGATGGAGGGGCCAACGTCCTGACTTTC; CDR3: CATTRGRGDGGANVLTF
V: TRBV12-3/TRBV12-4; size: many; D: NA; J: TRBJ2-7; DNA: TGTGCCAGCAGTTCGGGCTCTGCCTACGAGCAGTACTTC; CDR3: CASSSGSAYEQYF
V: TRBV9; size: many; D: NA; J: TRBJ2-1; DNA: TGTGCCAGCAGCGTAGCTTCCAGGCTGAGCTCCTACAATGAGCAGTTCTTC; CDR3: CASSVASRLSSYNEQFF
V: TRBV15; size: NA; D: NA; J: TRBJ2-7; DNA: TGTGCCACCAGCAGAGATCCGGGGGGCGGCTACGAGCAGTACTTC; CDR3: CATSRDPGGGYEQYF
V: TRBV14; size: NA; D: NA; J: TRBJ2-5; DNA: TGTGCCAGCAGCCAAGATGTGAGGGGTGCGGAGACCCAGTACTTC; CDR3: CASSQDVRGAETQYF
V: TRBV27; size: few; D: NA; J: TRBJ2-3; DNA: TGTGCCAGCAGTTTAAGGAGGGGGGCCGATACGCAGTATTTT; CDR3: CASSLRRGADTQYF
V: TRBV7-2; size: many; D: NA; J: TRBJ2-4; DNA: TGTGCCAGCAGCCTCATCGAGGGGGGGAACATTCAGTACTTC; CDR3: CASSLIEGGNIQYF
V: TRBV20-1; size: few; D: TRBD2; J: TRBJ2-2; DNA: TGCAGTGCTCGACTAGCACCGAACACCGGGGAGCTGTTTTTT; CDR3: CSARLAPNTGELFF
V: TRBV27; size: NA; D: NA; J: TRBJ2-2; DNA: TGTGCCAGCAGTTTTATCAGGGGCACCACCGGGGAGCTGTTTTTT; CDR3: CASSFIRGTTGELFF
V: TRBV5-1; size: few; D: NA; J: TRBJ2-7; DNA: TGCGCCAGCAGTCAAGGGTATTACGAGCAGTACTTC; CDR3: CASSQGYYEQYF
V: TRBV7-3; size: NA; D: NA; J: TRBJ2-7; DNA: TGTGCCAGCAGCTTAAGGAACAGTCCCTACGAGCAGTACTTC; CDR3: CASSLRNSPYEQYF
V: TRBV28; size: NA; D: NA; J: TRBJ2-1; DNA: TGTGCCAGCGGACTGGGTCAGGCCAACAATGAGCAGTTCTTC; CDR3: CASGLGQANNEQFF
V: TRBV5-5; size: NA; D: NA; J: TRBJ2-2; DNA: TGTGCCAGCAGCTTGAACTCTCCCCCCGGGGAGCTGTTTTTT; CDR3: CASSLNSPPGELFF
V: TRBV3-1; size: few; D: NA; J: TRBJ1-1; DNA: TGTGCCAGCAGCGTTCAAGGGACAACCGAAGCTTTCTTT; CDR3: CASSVQGTTEAFF
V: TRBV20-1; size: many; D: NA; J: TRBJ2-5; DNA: TGCAGTGCTAGTGGCTACCAAGAGACCCAGTACTTC; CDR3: CSASGYQETQYF
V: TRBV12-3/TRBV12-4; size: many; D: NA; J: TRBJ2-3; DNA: TGTGCCAGCAGTCCCACAGGGACCGTGAGCACAGATACGCAGTATTTT; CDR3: CASSPTGTVSTDTQYF
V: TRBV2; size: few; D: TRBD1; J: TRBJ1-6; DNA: TGTGCCAGCAGTGAAGTCCGGGACAGGGTTTATTCACCCCTCCACTTT; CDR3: CASSEVRDRVYSPLHF
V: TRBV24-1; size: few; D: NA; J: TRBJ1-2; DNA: TGTGCCACCAGTGACAACGTAAGTGGTGGCTACACCTTC; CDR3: CATSDNVSGGYTF
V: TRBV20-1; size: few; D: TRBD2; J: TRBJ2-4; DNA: TGCAGGGGGACTAGCGGGACTAAGCAGTACTTC; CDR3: CRGTSGTKQYF
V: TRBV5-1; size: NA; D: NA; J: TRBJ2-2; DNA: TGCGCCAGCAGCTTGGGGCAGGGGACGAACACCGGGGAGCTGTTTTTT; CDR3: CASSLGQGTNTGELFF